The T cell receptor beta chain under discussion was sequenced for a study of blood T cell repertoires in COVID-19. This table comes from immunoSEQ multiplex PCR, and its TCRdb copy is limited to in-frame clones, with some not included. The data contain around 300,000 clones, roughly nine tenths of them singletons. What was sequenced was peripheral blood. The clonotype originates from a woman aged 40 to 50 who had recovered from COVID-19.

CDR3 region: CASSFGQGGGYTF. The DNA for the CDR3 is TGTGCCAGCAGTTTTGGGCAGGGGGGCGGCTACACCTTC. The chain links TRBV12-3 or TRBV12-4 to TRBJ1-2, with 7 bases aligning to TRBD1. CDR3 size: 13 residues. The V segment lost 3 bases and the J segment 8 bases; nucleotides outside the gene matches: 6.